Listed below are T cell receptor beta chains from one sample, sequenced in a study of vaccination effects on CD4 cells after COVID-19. TCRdb's table, derived via immunoSEQ multiplex PCR, lists solely in-frame clones and lacks some. In the table there are tens of thousands of clones, about 67% of which are singletons. These receptors' antigens are unknown. The sequencing used CD4+ T cells from PBMCs cultured with HCoV-229E spike peptides, collected after COVID-19 vaccination. The receptors were gathered from a human donor who received a COVID-19 vaccine. CDR3s include the opening cysteine and the closing phenylalanine or tryptophan. The D gene is left open where the match is weak. Size tells how often a clone was seen (once, few, many) or the class of an expanded clone, and some rows leave it out.

d_gene: NA
v_gene: TRBV29-1
abundance: NA
j_gene: TRBJ2-5
CDR3aa: CSVYSDRETQYF
CDR3nt: TGCAGCGTTTACAGCGATCGGGAGACCCAGTACTTC

d_gene: NA
v_gene: TRBV7-3
abundance: once
j_gene: TRBJ1-6
CDR3aa: CASRDVGNSPLHF
CDR3nt: TGTGCCAGCCGGGACGTGGGAAATTCACCCCTCCACTTT

d_gene: TRBD1
v_gene: TRBV9
abundance: NA
j_gene: TRBJ1-3
CDR3aa: CASSVDRGPGNTIYF
CDR3nt: TGTGCCAGCAGCGTAGACAGGGGGCCTGGAAACACCATATATTTT

d_gene: NA
v_gene: TRBV7-2
abundance: many
j_gene: TRBJ2-1
CDR3aa: CASSSYLEKEQFF
CDR3nt: TGTGCCAGCAGCTCCTACCTTGAGAAGGAGCAGTTCTTC

d_gene: TRBD1
v_gene: TRBV5-5
abundance: NA
j_gene: TRBJ1-6
CDR3aa: CASSTTGDSPLHF
CDR3nt: TGTGCCAGCAGCACTACAGGGGATTCACCCCTCCACTTT

d_gene: NA
v_gene: TRBV2
abundance: NA
j_gene: TRBJ2-3
CDR3aa: CASTRRWGADTQYF
CDR3nt: TGTGCCAGCACCCGCCGCTGGGGGGCAGATACGCAGTATTTT

d_gene: TRBD1
v_gene: TRBV4-1
abundance: NA
j_gene: TRBJ1-5
CDR3aa: CASSQEYHPTGGNQPQHF
CDR3nt: TGCGCCAGCAGCCAAGAATACCACCCGACAGGGGGCAATCAGCCCCAGCATTTT

d_gene: NA
v_gene: TRBV3-1/TRBV3-2
abundance: few
j_gene: TRBJ2-1
CDR3aa: CASAPLAKANEQFF
CDR3nt: TGTGCCAGCGCACCCCTAGCAAAGGCTAATGAGCAGTTCTTC

d_gene: TRBD2
v_gene: TRBV5-1
abundance: NA
j_gene: TRBJ2-3
CDR3aa: CASSGGAGPDTQYF
CDR3nt: TGCGCCAGCTCGGGGGGGGCCGGCCCAGATACGCAGTATTTT

d_gene: NA
v_gene: TRBV20-1
abundance: NA
j_gene: TRBJ2-3
CDR3aa: CSAPSTDTQYF
CDR3nt: TGCAGTGCCCCAAGCACAGATACGCAGTATTTT

d_gene: NA
v_gene: TRBV7-8
abundance: NA
j_gene: TRBJ2-5
CDR3aa: CASSLSHSGTQYF
CDR3nt: TGTGCCAGCAGCTTATCCCACAGTGGGACCCAGTACTTC

d_gene: NA
v_gene: TRBV19
abundance: NA
j_gene: TRBJ1-4
CDR3aa: CASSIGYAAATNEKLFF
CDR3nt: TGTGCCAGTAGTATCGGGTACGCGGCCGCAACTAATGAAAAACTGTTTTTT

d_gene: NA
v_gene: TRBV15
abundance: few
j_gene: TRBJ1-5
CDR3aa: CATSRVSDSAQHF
CDR3nt: TGTGCCACCAGCAGAGTTTCGGACAGCGCGCAGCATTTT

d_gene: TRBD1
v_gene: TRBV18
abundance: few
j_gene: TRBJ1-1
CDR3aa: CASSAGQGNTEAFF
CDR3nt: TGTGCCAGCTCAGCGGGACAGGGGAACACTGAAGCTTTCTTT

d_gene: TRBD1
v_gene: TRBV18
abundance: few
j_gene: TRBJ1-1
CDR3aa: CASSPLTGGENTEAFF
CDR3nt: TGTGCCAGCTCACCGTTGACAGGGGGCGAGAACACTGAAGCTTTCTTT

d_gene: TRBD1
v_gene: TRBV4-1
abundance: NA
j_gene: TRBJ1-2
CDR3aa: CASRTPGTGVGYTF
CDR3nt: TGCGCCAGCAGGACGCCCGGGACAGGGGTTGGCTACACCTTC

d_gene: TRBD1
v_gene: TRBV5-1
abundance: NA
j_gene: TRBJ2-6
CDR3aa: CASRLGDSTGSGANVLTF
CDR3nt: TGCGCCAGCAGACTTGGGGACAGCACTGGCTCTGGGGCCAACGTCCTGACTTTC

d_gene: NA
v_gene: TRBV5-8
abundance: once
j_gene: TRBJ1-6
CDR3aa: CASRFDRPGSPLHF
CDR3nt: TGTGCCAGCAGGTTCGACAGACCTGGTTCACCCCTCCACTTT

d_gene: NA
v_gene: TRBV24-1
abundance: NA
j_gene: TRBJ2-2
CDR3aa: CATSDPGRTANTGELFF
CDR3nt: TGTGCCACCAGTGACCCCGGACGGACCGCGAACACCGGGGAGCTGTTTTTT

d_gene: NA
v_gene: TRBV7-3
abundance: NA
j_gene: TRBJ2-1
CDR3aa: CASSLSGTGPLNEQFF
CDR3nt: TGTGCCAGCAGCTTAAGCGGTACAGGGCCGTTGAATGAGCAGTTCTTC

d_gene: NA
v_gene: TRBV12-2
abundance: NA
j_gene: TRBJ2-2
CDR3aa: CASRLGKLHFENTGELFF
CDR3nt: TGTGCAAGTCGCTTAGGGAAGTTGCACTTCGAAAACACCGGGGAGCTGTTTTTT

d_gene: NA
v_gene: TRBV5-1
abundance: NA
j_gene: TRBJ1-3
CDR3aa: CASSTYGGSGNTIYF
CDR3nt: TGCGCCAGCAGCACTTACGGGGGATCTGGAAACACCATATATTTT

d_gene: TRBD1
v_gene: TRBV5-1
abundance: NA
j_gene: TRBJ1-1
CDR3aa: CASSPQGENTEAFF
CDR3nt: TGCGCCAGCAGCCCGCAGGGGGAAAACACTGAAGCTTTCTTT